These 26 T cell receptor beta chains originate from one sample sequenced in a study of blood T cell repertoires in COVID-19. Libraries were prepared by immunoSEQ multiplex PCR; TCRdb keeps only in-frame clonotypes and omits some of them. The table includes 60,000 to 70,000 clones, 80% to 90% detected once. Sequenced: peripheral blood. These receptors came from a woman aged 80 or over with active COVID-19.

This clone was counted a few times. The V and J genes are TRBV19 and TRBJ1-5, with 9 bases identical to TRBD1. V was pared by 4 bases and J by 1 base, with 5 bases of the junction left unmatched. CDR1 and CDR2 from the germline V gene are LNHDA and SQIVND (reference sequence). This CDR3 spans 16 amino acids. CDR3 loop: CASSKGQGTSNQPQHF. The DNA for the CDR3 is TGTGCCAGTAGTAAAGGACAGGGGACAAGCAATCAGCCCCAGCATTTT.

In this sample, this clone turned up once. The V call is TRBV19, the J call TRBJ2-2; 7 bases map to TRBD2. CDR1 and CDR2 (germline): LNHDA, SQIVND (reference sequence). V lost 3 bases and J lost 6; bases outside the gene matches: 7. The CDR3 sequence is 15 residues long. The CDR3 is CASSILMGGAGELFF. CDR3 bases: TGTGCCAGTAGTATCCTCATGGGGGGGGCCGGGGAGCTGTTTTTT.

CDR3 nucleotide sequence: TGTGCCAGCAGTGGACAGGGGGGTGGAAACACCATATATTTT. This gives the protein CASSGQGGGNTIYF. The chain has TRBV7-2 and TRBJ1-3; 10 nucleotides match TRBD1. This CDR3 has 14 residues. The V segment lost 6 bases and the J segment 3 bases; nucleotides outside the gene matches: 2. Germline V lookup: CDR1 SGHTA, CDR2 FQGNSA. Together with reference TRBV7-2 and TRBJ1-3, the CDR3 gives the full variable domain: GAGVSQSPSNKVTEKGKDVELRCDPISGHTALYWYRQSLGQGLEFLIYFQGNSAPDKSGLPSDRFSAERTGGSVSTLTIQRTQQEDSAVYLCASSGQGGGNTIYFGEGSWLTVV.

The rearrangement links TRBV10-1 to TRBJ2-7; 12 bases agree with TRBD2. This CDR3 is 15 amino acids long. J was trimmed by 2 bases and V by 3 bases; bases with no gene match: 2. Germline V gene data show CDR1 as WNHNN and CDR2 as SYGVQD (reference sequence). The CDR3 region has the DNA TGCGCCAGCAGTGACCCTAGCGGGGGGGCCTACGAGCAGTACTTC. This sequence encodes CASSDPSGGAYEQYF.

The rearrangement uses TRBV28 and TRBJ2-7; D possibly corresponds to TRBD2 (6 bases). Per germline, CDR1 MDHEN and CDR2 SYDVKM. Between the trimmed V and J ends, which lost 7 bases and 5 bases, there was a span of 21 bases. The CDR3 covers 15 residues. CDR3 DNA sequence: TGTGCCAGCATTAGGCCCTCCGGGGGAATACACGAGCAGTACTTC. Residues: CASIRPSGGIHEQYF. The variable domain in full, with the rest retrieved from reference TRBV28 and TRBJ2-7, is DVKVTQSSRYLVKRTGEKVFLECVQDMDHENMFWYRQDPGLGLRLIYFSYDVKMKEKGDIPEGYSVSREKKERFSLILESASTNQTSMYLCASIRPSGGIHEQYFGPGTRLTVT.

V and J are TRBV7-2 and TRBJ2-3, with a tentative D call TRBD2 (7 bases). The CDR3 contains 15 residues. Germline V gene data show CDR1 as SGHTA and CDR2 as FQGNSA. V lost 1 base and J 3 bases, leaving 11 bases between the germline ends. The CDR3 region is CASSLEGGGTDTQYF. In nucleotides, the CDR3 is TGTGCCAGCAGCTTAGAAGGGGGAGGGACAGATACGCAGTATTTT.

CDR3 bases: TGTGCCATCAGTGGGACAGGGATTGGAGGCAATCAGCCCCAGCATTTT. Translating it yields CAISGTGIGGNQPQHF. The chain recombines TRBV10-3 with TRBJ1-5, with TRBD1 matching over 8 bases. V was pared by 4 bases and J by 2 bases, with 7 bases of the junction left unmatched. The germline gives CDR1 ENHRY, CDR2 SYGVKD. The CDR3 loop spans 16 amino acids.

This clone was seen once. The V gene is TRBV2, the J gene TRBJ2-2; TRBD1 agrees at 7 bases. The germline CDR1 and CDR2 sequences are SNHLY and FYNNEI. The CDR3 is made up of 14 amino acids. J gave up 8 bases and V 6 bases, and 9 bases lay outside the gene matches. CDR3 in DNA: TGTGCCAGCAGGGACAGGAGCCTGCGGGGGGAGCTGTTTTTT. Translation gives CASRDRSLRGELFF.

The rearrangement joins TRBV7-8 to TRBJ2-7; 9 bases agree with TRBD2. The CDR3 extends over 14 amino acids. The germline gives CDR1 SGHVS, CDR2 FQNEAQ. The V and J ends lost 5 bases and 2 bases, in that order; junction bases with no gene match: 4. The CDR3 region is CASSQRGAPYEQYF. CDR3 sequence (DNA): TGTGCCAGCAGCCAGCGGGGGGCGCCCTACGAGCAGTACTTC.

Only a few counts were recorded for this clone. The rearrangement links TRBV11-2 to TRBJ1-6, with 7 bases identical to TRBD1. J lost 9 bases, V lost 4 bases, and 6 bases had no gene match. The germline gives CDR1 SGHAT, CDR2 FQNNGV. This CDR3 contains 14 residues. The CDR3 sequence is CASSSNRGGSPLHF. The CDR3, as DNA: TGTGCCAGCAGCTCGAACAGGGGTGGTTCACCCCTCCACTTT.

The CDR3 reads CASSLGQGYRQPQHF. For the CDR3, the DNA is TGTGCCAGCAGTTTGGGACAGGGCTACCGTCAGCCCCAGCATTTT. The rearrangement joins TRBV28 to TRBJ1-5; TRBD1 aligns across 9 bases. There are 15 residues in the CDR3. V lost 3 bases, J lost 6 bases, and 6 bases stayed unmatched. Germline V lookup: CDR1 MDHEN, CDR2 SYDVKM.

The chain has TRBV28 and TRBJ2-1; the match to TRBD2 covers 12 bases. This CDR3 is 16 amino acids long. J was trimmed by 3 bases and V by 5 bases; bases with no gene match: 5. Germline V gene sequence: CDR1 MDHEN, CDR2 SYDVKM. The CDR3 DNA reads TGTGCCAGCAGTAGACTAGCGGGGGACAACTACAATGAGCAGTTCTTC. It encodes CASSRLAGDNYNEQFF.

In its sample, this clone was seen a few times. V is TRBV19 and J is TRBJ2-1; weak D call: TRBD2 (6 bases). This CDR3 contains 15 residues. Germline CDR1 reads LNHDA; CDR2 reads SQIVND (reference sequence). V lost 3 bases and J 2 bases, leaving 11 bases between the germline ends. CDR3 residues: CASSIGWGAYNEQFF. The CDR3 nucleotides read TGTGCCAGTAGTATTGGATGGGGGGCCTACAATGAGCAGTTCTTC.

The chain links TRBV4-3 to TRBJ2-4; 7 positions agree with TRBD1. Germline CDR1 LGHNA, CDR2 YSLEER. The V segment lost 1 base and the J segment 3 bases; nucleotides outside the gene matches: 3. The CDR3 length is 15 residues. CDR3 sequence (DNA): TGCGCCAGCAGCCAAGCAGGGGGTGGCAAAAACATTCAGTACTTC. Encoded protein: CASSQAGGGKNIQYF.

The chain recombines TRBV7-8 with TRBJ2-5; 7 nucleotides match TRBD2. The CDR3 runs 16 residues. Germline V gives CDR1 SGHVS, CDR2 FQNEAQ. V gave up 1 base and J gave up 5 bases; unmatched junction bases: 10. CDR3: CASSLGGGGYGETQYF. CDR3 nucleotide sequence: TGTGCCAGCAGCTTAGGAGGCGGGGGTTACGGTGAGACCCAGTACTTC.

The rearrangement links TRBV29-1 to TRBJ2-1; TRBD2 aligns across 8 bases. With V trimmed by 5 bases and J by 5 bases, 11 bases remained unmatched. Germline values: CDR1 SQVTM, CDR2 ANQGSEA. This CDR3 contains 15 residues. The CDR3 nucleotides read TGCAGCGTTCTGCCGCCGCCAGCGGGGGACAATGAGCAGTTCTTC. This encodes CSVLPPPAGDNEQFF.

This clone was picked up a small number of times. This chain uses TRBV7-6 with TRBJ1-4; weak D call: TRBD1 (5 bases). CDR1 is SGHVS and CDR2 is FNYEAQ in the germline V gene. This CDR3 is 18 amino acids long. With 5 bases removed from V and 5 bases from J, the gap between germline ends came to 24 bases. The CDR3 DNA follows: TGTGCCAGCAGCCGAACTGGGGCAATAAGGACATCAAATGAAAAACTGTTTTTT. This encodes CASSRTGAIRTSNEKLFF. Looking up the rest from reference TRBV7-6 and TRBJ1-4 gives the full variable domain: GAGVSQSPRYKVTKRGQDVALRCDPISGHVSLYWYRQALGQGPEFLTYFNYEAQQDKSGLPNDRFSAERPEGSISTLTIQRTEQRDSAMYRCASSRTGAIRTSNEKLFFGSGTQLSVL.

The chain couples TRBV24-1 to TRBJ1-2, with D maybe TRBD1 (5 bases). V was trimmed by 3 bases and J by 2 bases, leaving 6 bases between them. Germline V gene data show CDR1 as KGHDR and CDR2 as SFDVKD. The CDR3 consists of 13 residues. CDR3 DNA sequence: TGTGCCACCAGTGATGGGGGGAACTATGGCTACACCTTC. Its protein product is CATSDGGNYGYTF.

The CDR3 here is CATSDAARTGGVNNEQFF. In nucleotides, the CDR3 is TGTGCCACCAGTGATGCCGCCCGGACAGGTGGAGTCAACAATGAGCAGTTCTTC. V gene TRBV24-1 combines with J gene TRBJ2-1; 7 bases match TRBD1. This CDR3 region has 18 residues. Per germline, CDR1 KGHDR and CDR2 SFDVKD. V was clipped by 3 bases and J by 5 bases; unmatched bases: 15.

The CDR3 region has the DNA TGTGCCAGCAGTCTAGCTAACTATGGCTACACCTTC. It specifies CASSLANYGYTF. The rearrangement uses TRBV7-8 and TRBJ1-2, with D uncertain. Looked up from germline, CDR1 is SGHVS and CDR2 is FQNEAQ. The CDR3 sequence is 12 residues long. The germline V and J ends were trimmed by 6 bases and 0 bases, with 5 bases remaining between them.

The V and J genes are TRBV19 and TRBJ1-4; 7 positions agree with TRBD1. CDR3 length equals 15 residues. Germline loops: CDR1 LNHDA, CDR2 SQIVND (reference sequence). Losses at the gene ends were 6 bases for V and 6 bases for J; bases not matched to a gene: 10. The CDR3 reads CASSLKGGLDEKLFF. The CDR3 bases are TGTGCCAGTAGCCTAAAAGGGGGCCTCGATGAAAAACTGTTTTTT.

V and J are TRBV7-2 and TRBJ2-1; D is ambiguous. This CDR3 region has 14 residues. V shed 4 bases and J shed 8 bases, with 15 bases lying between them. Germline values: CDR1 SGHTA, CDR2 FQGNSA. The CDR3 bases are TGTGCCAGCAGCTCCCGCAGAACCAGATATGAGCAGTTCTTC. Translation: CASSSRRTRYEQFF.

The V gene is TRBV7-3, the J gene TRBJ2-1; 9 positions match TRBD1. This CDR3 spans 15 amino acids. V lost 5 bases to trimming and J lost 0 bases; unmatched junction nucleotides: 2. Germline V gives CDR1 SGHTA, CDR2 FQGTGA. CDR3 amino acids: CASSPDRGSYNEQFF. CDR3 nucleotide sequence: TGTGCCAGCAGCCCGGACAGGGGCTCCTACAATGAGCAGTTCTTC. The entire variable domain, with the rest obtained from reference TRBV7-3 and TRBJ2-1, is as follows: GAGVSQTPSNKVTEKGKYVELRCDPISGHTALYWYRQSLGQGPEFLIYFQGTGAADDSGLPNDRFFAVRPEGSVSTLKIQRTERGDSAVYLCASSPDRGSYNEQFFGPGTRLTVL.

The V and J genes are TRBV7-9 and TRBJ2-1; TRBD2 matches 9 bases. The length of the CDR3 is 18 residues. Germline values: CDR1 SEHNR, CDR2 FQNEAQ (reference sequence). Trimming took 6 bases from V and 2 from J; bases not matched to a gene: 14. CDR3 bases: TGTGCCAGCAGACGGCCGGGACTAGCTTCGGGGACCTACAATGAGCAGTTCTTC. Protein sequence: CASRRPGLASGTYNEQFF.

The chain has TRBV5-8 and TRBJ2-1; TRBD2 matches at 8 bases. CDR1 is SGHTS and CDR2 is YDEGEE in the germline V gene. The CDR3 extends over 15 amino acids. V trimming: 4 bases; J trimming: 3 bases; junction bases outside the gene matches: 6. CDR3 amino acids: CASSHRGGNYNEQFF. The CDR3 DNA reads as TGTGCCAGCAGCCATCGGGGGGGGAACTACAATGAGCAGTTCTTC. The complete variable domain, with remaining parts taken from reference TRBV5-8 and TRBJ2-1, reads EAGVTQSPTHLIKTRGQQATLRCSPISGHTSVYWYQQALGLGLQFLLWYDEGEERNRGNFPPRFSGRQFPNYSSELNVNALELEDSALYLCASSHRGGNYNEQFFGPGTRLTVL.

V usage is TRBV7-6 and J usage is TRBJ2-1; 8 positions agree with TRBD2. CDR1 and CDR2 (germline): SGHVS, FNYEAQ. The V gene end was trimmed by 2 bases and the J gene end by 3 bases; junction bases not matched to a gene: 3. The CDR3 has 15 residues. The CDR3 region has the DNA TGTGCCAGCAGCTTATTAGCGGGGAACTACAATGAGCAGTTCTTC. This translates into CASSLLAGNYNEQFF.